The 24 T cell receptor beta chains given below trace back to one sample, sequenced in a study of blood T cell repertoires in COVID-19 (dated by TCRdb to between 2020 and 2021). Receptor amplification or capture employed the immunoSEQ multiplex PCR assay. TCRdb provides this immuneACCESS table in a form limited to in-frame rearrangements. Some clones are lacking; in checked studies, under half of them reflect an unresolved V gene, and why the rest are absent is not known. The sample has around 270,000 clones on record, about four fifths of them singletons. In total, the top ten clones hold roughly 1.4% of the sample. Specimen: peripheral blood. All receptors come from a woman aged 35 to 49 who had recovered from COVID-19.

This chain uses TRBV5-1 with TRBJ2-2; TRBD2 aligns across 7 bases. The germline gives CDR1 SGHRS, CDR2 YFSETQ. V dropped 1 base and J dropped 1; count of bases not matched to a gene: 4. There are 16 residues in the CDR3. CDR3 nucleotide sequence: TGCGCCAGCAGCTTGACGGGGGGATGGAACACCGGGGAGCTGTTTTTT. It specifies CASSLTGGWNTGELFF. The entire variable domain, with the rest obtained from reference TRBV5-1 and TRBJ2-2, is as follows: KAGVTQTPRYLIKTRGQQVTLSCSPISGHRSVSWYQQTPGQGLQFLFEYFSETQRNKGNFPGRFSGRQFSNSRSEMNVSTLELGDSALYLCASSLTGGWNTGELFFGEGSRLTVL.

The V call is TRBV5-8, the J call TRBJ2-1, with TRBD1 matching over 12 bases. This CDR3 comprises 14 residues. Germline V gene sequence: CDR1 SGHTS, CDR2 YDEGEE. Unmatched junction bases numbered 6, after V lost 2 bases and J lost 12 bases. The CDR3 protein is CASSFPGQGARQFF. The DNA for the CDR3 is TGTGCCAGCAGCTTTCCGGGACAGGGGGCCCGGCAGTTCTTC.

This chain uses TRBV3-1 (or the pseudogene TRBV3-2) with TRBJ1-5; D may be TRBD1 (5 bases). CDR3 length: 15 residues. From germline, CDR1 is LGHDT and CDR2 YNNKEL (reference sequence). Trimming shortened V by 0 bases and J by 2 bases, and 8 bases separated the two germline ends. The CDR3 nucleotides are TGTGCCAGCAGCCAAGAGAAAGGGGGCAATCAGCCCCAGCATTTT. Translating gives CASSQEKGGNQPQHF.

The gene calls are TRBV30 and TRBJ1-2; TRBD1 is a possible D gene (5 bases). V was trimmed by 2 bases and J by 7 bases, leaving 11 bases between them. CDR1 is GTSNPN, CDR2 SVGIG, per germline (reference sequence). This CDR3 spans 12 amino acids. The CDR3 sequence is CAWSSGLRGYTF. The DNA for the CDR3 is TGTGCCTGGAGTTCAGGGTTACGTGGCTACACCTTC.

This chain joins TRBV7-2 and TRBJ1-1; D is possibly TRBD1 (5 bases). Per the germline V gene, CDR1 is SGHTA and CDR2 is FQGNSA. The CDR3 is 12 residues long. Trimming took off 7 bases at V and 3 bases at J, with 9 bases between the two ends. CDR3 amino acids: CASNQGYTEAFF. The CDR3 region has the DNA TGTGCCAGCAACCAGGGTTACACTGAAGCTTTCTTT. The variable domain in full, with the rest retrieved from reference TRBV7-2 and TRBJ1-1, is GAGVSQSPSNKVTEKGKDVELRCDPISGHTALYWYRQSLGQGLEFLIYFQGNSAPDKSGLPSDRFSAERTGGSVSTLTIQRTQQEDSAVYLCASNQGYTEAFFGQGTRLTVV.

The chain links TRBV6-4 to TRBJ2-1; D is possibly TRBD2 (6 bases). CDR3 length: 13 amino acids. Per germline, CDR1 MRHNA and CDR2 SNTAGT. V was trimmed by 0 bases and J by 12 bases, leaving 12 bases between them. The chain's CDR3 is CASSDSTTGGQFF. In DNA form, the CDR3 reads TGTGCCAGCAGTGACTCGACGACCGGGGGGCAGTTCTTC.

V is TRBV3-1 (or the pseudogene TRBV3-2) and J is TRBJ2-7, with a weak D call TRBD1 (6 bases). V was trimmed by 4 bases and J by 4 bases, leaving 11 bases between them. Germline loops: CDR1 LGHDT, CDR2 YNNKEL (reference sequence). The length of the CDR3 is 13 residues. The CDR3 DNA reads as TGTGCCAGCAGCCGCAGGGGCGAGTACGAGCAGTACTTC. As protein: CASSRRGEYEQYF.

The chain couples TRBV6-1 to TRBJ1-3; the D is unclear. The CDR3 has 16 amino acids. V gave up 4 bases and J gave up 0 bases, with 13 bases separating them. Germline V CDR1 and CDR2: MNHNS, SASEGT. In DNA form, the CDR3 reads TGTGCCAGCAGTGGATGGGCGTCCAGCTCTGGAAACACCATATATTTT. Its protein is CASSGWASSSGNTIYF.

V usage is TRBV10-3 and J usage is TRBJ2-3; TRBD1 might be the D (6 bases). Germline V gene sequence: CDR1 ENHRY, CDR2 SYGVKD. The CDR3 is made up of 16 amino acids. Trimming removed 4 bases from V and 0 bases from J, with 14 bases in between. For the CDR3, the DNA is TGTGCCATCAGTGCTAGGCAGGGGAGCAGCACAGATACGCAGTATTTT. Protein sequence: CAISARQGSSTDTQYF.

This clone turned up a few times. The chain recombines TRBV19 with TRBJ1-2; D remains unclear. CDR3 length: 13 amino acids. Trimming pared 2 bases from V and 3 bases from J, leaving 7 bases between. CDR1 and CDR2 (germline): LNHDA, SQIVND (reference sequence). CDR3 in DNA: TGTGCCAGTAGTATACAGGCTGACTATGGCTACACCTTC. As protein: CASSIQADYGYTF. The variable domain in full, completed from reference TRBV19 and TRBJ1-2, reads DGGITQSPKYLFRKEGQNVTLSCEQNLNHDAMYWYRQDPGQGLRLIYYSQIVNDFQKGDIAEGYSVSREKKESFPLTVTSAQKNPTAFYLCASSIQADYGYTFGSGTRLTVV.

The V and J genes are TRBV18 and TRBJ1-2, with 7 bases that match TRBD1. CDR3 length equals 15 residues. Germline loops: CDR1 KGHSH, CDR2 LQKENI. V lost 0 bases, J lost 2 bases, and 3 bases stayed unmatched. The CDR3 DNA is TGTGCCAGCTCACCACCGAGACAGGGCAACTATGGCTACACCTTC. Encoded protein: CASSPPRQGNYGYTF.

The genes are TRBV5-1 and TRBJ2-7; TRBD1 is a possible D gene (6 bases). The CDR3 spans 12 residues. Germline CDR1 reads SGHRS; CDR2 reads YFSETQ. Trimming took off 4 bases at V and 3 bases at J, with 8 bases between the two ends. The CDR3 reads CASSMDSYEQYF. As DNA, the CDR3 is TGCGCCAGCAGCATGGACAGCTACGAGCAGTACTTC.

The rearrangement links TRBV7-2 to TRBJ1-1; possible D gene TRBD1, 5 bases. Trimming pared 7 bases from V and 4 bases from J, leaving 13 bases between. The CDR3 covers 13 residues. Germline CDR1 and CDR2: SGHTA and FQGNSA. The CDR3 loop is CASNKDTRTEAFF. The CDR3 DNA reads as TGTGCCAGCAACAAGGACACCCGCACTGAAGCTTTCTTT.

The rearrangement joins TRBV11-3 to TRBJ1-1, with D unresolved. Germline CDR1 and CDR2: SGHNT and YENEEA. Trimming pared 5 bases from V and 1 base from J, leaving 14 bases between. The CDR3 extends over 15 amino acids. The chain's CDR3 is CASSPNPTGNTEAFF. The CDR3 nucleotides are TGTGCCAGCAGCCCCAACCCCACGGGGAACACTGAAGCTTTCTTT.

This chain joins TRBV27 and TRBJ2-7; TRBD1 might be the D (5 bases). This CDR3 spans 14 amino acids. V gave up 2 bases and J gave up 0 bases, with 8 bases separating them. Germline V CDR1 and CDR2: MNHEY, SMNVEV (reference sequence). The CDR3 protein is CASSLTGNSYEQYF. For the CDR3, the DNA is TGTGCCAGCAGTTTAACAGGAAACTCCTACGAGCAGTACTTC.

The chain joins TRBV2 to TRBJ2-4; no clear D gene. Looked up from germline, CDR1 is SNHLY and CDR2 is FYNNEI. The CDR3 spans 17 residues. V lost 6 bases and J lost 2, with 20 bases in between. For the CDR3, the DNA is TGTGCCAGCAGGTACTCAGAGAGACTCAGTTCCAAAAACATTCAGTACTTC. Translated, it gives CASRYSERLSSKNIQYF. Looking up the rest from reference TRBV2 and TRBJ2-4 gives the full variable domain: EPEVTQTPSHQVTQMGQEVILRCVPISNHLYFYWYRQILGQKVEFLVSFYNNEISEKSEIFDDQFSVERPDGSNFTLKIRSTKLEDSAMYFCASRYSERLSSKNIQYFGAGTRLSVL.

J is TRBJ1-1 and V is TRBV5-1; D gene ambiguous. This CDR3 spans 13 amino acids. CDR1 and CDR2 from the germline V gene are SGHRS and YFSETQ. Trimming took 4 bases from V and 8 from J, leaving 15 bases between them. The CDR3 DNA reads as TGCGCCAGCAGCCTGGACCCGGAGTCGGAAGCTTTCTTT. The encoded protein is CASSLDPESEAFF.

The rearrangement uses TRBV30 and TRBJ1-2; possibly TRBD1 for D (6 bases). Germline V gene lookup returns CDR1 GTSNPN and CDR2 SVGIG (reference sequence). The CDR3 covers 12 residues. V was clipped by 0 bases and J by 14 bases, with 16 bases between them. The CDR3 nucleotides read TGTGCCTGGAGTGTGACGGTTGGGGGCACGACCTTC. It codes for CAWSVTVGGTTF.

The chain uses TRBV5-4 and TRBJ1-6, with 8 bases aligning to TRBD1. Trimming cost V 1 base and J 8 bases; bases outside gene matches: 2. CDR1 and CDR2 from the germline V gene are SGHNT and YYREEE (reference sequence). This CDR3 region has 14 residues. The CDR3 sequence: CASSLQGAYSPLHF. For the CDR3, the DNA is TGTGCCAGCAGCTTGCAGGGGGCTTATTCACCCCTCCACTTT. The full variable domain, completed using reference TRBV5-4 and TRBJ1-6, is ETGVTQSPTHLIKTRGQQVTLRCSSQSGHNTVSWYQQALGQGPQFIFQYYREEENGRGNFPPRFSGLQFPNYSSELNVNALELDDSALYLCASSLQGAYSPLHFGNGTRLTVT.

The V call is TRBV3-1 (or the pseudogene TRBV3-2), the J call TRBJ2-7; weak D call: TRBD1 (6 bases). Germline assignment: CDR1 LGHDT and CDR2 YNNKEL (reference sequence). The CDR3 runs to 17 residues. V shed 2 bases and J shed 4 bases, with 21 bases lying between them. The CDR3 DNA follows: TGTGCCAGCAGCCAACTGTTGGACAGACGTCGTACTTACGAGCAGTACTTC. Amino acids: CASSQLLDRRRTYEQYF.

The chain carries TRBV11-3 and TRBJ1-1; perhaps TRBD1 as D (6 bases). Germline CDR1 reads SGHNT; CDR2 reads YENEEA. This CDR3 has 17 amino acids. The V end was cut by 0 bases, the J end by 1 base, with 15 bases between. CDR3 protein: CASSLDRLGQPNTEAFF. The CDR3 nucleotides are TGTGCCAGCAGCTTAGATCGTTTGGGACAACCGAACACTGAAGCTTTCTTT. Together with reference TRBV11-3 and TRBJ1-1, the CDR3 gives the full variable domain: EAGVVQSPRYKIIEKKQPVAFWCNPISGHNTLYWYLQNLGQGPELLIRYENEEAVDDSQLPKDRFSAERLKGVDSTLKIQPAELGDSAVYLCASSLDRLGQPNTEAFFGQGTRLTVV.

The chain links TRBV6-5 to TRBJ2-2, with a weak D call TRBD2 (6 bases). The CDR3 consists of 12 residues. Trimming cost V 6 bases and J 5 bases, with 7 bases left between them. CDR1 MNHEY and CDR2 SVGAGI come from the germline V gene. The CDR3 region has the DNA TGTGCCAGCAGGGGGACTACCGGGGAGCTGTTTTTT. Translation: CASRGTTGELFF.

The CDR3 sequence is CASSSSGVRANYGYTF. The CDR3 bases are TGTGCCAGCAGCTCTTCGGGAGTACGAGCTAACTATGGCTACACCTTC. The gene calls are TRBV7-9 and TRBJ1-2; D is uncertain. Trimming shortened V by 4 bases and J by 0 bases, and 15 bases separated the two germline ends. The CDR3 extends over 16 amino acids. Germline CDR1 and CDR2: SEHNR and FQNEAQ (reference sequence).

The genes are TRBV28 and TRBJ2-7, with a tentative D call TRBD1 (5 bases). The CDR3 extends over 12 amino acids. CDR1 and CDR2 from the germline V gene are MDHEN and SYDVKM. V lost 4 bases to trimming and J lost 4 bases, with 8 bases between them. CDR3 loop: CASSSTVYEQYF. In DNA form, the CDR3 reads TGTGCCAGCAGTTCGACAGTATACGAGCAGTACTTC.